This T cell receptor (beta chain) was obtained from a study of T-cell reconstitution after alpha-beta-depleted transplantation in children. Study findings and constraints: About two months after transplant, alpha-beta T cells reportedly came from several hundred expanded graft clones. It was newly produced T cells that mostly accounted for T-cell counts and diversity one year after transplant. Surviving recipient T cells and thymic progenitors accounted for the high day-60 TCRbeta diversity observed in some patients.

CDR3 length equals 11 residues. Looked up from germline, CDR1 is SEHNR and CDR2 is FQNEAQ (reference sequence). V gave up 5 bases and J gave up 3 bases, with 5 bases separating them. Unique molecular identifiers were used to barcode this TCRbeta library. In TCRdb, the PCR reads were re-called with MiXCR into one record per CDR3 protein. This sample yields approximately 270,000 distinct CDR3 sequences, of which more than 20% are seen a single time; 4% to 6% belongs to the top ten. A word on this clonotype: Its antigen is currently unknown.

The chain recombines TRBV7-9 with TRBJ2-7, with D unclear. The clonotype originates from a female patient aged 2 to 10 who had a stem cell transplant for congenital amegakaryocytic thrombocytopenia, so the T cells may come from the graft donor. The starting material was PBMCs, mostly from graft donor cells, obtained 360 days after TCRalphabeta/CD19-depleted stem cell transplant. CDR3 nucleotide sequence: TGTGCCAGCAGCACAAACTACGAGCAGTACTTC. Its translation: CASSTNYEQYF.